These 19 T cell receptor beta chains were sequenced from one sample in a study of blood T cell repertoires in COVID-19. Here immunoSEQ multiplex PCR was the method, and the copy in TCRdb shows in-frame clones only, minus some. The table has under 75,000 clones, around four fifths seen once. Sequencing used peripheral blood. The receptors were gathered from a man in his sixties with acute or convalescent COVID-19.

The chain employs TRBV6-5 and TRBJ1-5; D is undetermined. In germline, CDR1 is MNHEY, CDR2 SVGAGI. Between the trimmed V and J ends, which lost 2 bases and 5 bases, there was a span of 7 bases. The CDR3 contains 13 residues. CDR3 loop: CASSYGQDQPQHF. The CDR3 bases are TGTGCCAGCAGTTACGGCCAAGATCAGCCCCAGCATTTT.

V and J are TRBV24-1 and TRBJ1-4, with D uncertain. Trimming stripped 2 bases from V and 8 bases from J, with 14 bases between. This CDR3 comprises 15 residues. Germline CDR1 and CDR2: KGHDR and SFDVKD. Here the CDR3 DNA reads TGTGCCACCAGTGATTCATATAGTGGTAGCGAAAAACTGTTTTTT. Protein: CATSDSYSGSEKLFF.

This rearrangement joins TRBV28 to TRBJ2-7; D gene unclear. The CDR3 extends over 13 amino acids. CDR1 and CDR2 (germline): MDHEN, SYDVKM. V lost 2 bases and J 5 bases, leaving 10 bases between the germline ends. CDR3 sequence (DNA): TGTGCCAGCAGTTTAATCGGGTCCGACGAGCAGTACTTC. It translates to CASSLIGSDEQYF.

This clone was seen a handful of times. The chain carries TRBV24-1 and TRBJ2-2; 7 bases map to TRBD2. The CDR3 contains 14 residues. Germline lookup yields CDR1 KGHDR and CDR2 SFDVKD. Losses at the gene ends were 0 bases for V and 7 bases for J; bases not matched to a gene: 1. The CDR3 spells CATSDLSGGGELFF. The CDR3 nucleotides are TGTGCCACCAGTGATTTGTCGGGGGGCGGGGAGCTGTTTTTT.

V and J are TRBV7-3 and TRBJ2-1, with a possible D match to TRBD2 (5 bases). V was clipped by 2 bases and J by 3 bases, with 11 bases between them. The CDR3 spans 15 residues. Germline CDR1 is SGHTA and CDR2 is FQGTGA. The CDR3 is CASSLGLSGYNEQFF. As DNA, the CDR3 is TGTGCCAGCAGCTTAGGACTGTCAGGCTACAATGAGCAGTTCTTC.

The genes are TRBV10-2 and TRBJ2-7; weak D call: TRBD2 (6 bases). Trimming took off 1 base at V and 5 bases at J, with 9 bases between the two ends. CDR3 size: 13 residues. Germline CDR1 is WSHSY and CDR2 is SAAADI. CDR3: CASSELREDEQYF. Written as DNA, the CDR3 is TGCGCCAGCAGTGAGTTAAGGGAGGACGAGCAGTACTTC.

Here the CDR3 DNA reads TGTGCCAGCAGTTCCCGGCCCCAGGGGGCTGGGGAGACCCAGTACTTC. Translated, it gives CASSSRPQGAGETQYF. J is TRBJ2-5 and V is TRBV28; 8 bases align to TRBD1. The J segment lost 5 bases and the V segment lost 4 bases, leaving 12 bases of the junction unmatched. The CDR3 runs to 16 residues. Looked up from germline, CDR1 is MDHEN and CDR2 is SYDVKM.

The rearrangement joins TRBV19 to TRBJ2-5; D call uncertain. Trimming pared 4 bases from V and 7 bases from J, leaving 13 bases between. CDR1 is LNHDA and CDR2 is SQIVND in the germline V gene (reference sequence). CDR3 length: 13 amino acids. The CDR3 region is CASSTARSGTQYF. The CDR3 DNA follows: TGTGCCAGTAGTACCGCTCGTTCGGGGACCCAGTACTTC.

A few counts support this clone. The chain employs TRBV5-1 and TRBJ1-1; D unresolved. The CDR3 totals 15 residues. CDR1 is SGHRS and CDR2 is YFSETQ in the germline V gene. V was cut by 4 bases and J by 4 bases, with 17 bases left in between. The DNA of the CDR3 is TGCGCCAGCAGCCCCCAAACACGGGGAGCCACTGAAGCTTTCTTT. It yields the protein CASSPQTRGATEAFF. Full variable domain (missing parts from reference TRBV5-1 and TRBJ1-1): KAGVTQTPRYLIKTRGQQVTLSCSPISGHRSVSWYQQTPGQGLQFLFEYFSETQRNKGNFPGRFSGRQFSNSRSEMNVSTLELGDSALYLCASSPQTRGATEAFFGQGTRLTVV.

The chain has TRBV10-3 and TRBJ2-1; TRBD2 matches at 13 bases. The CDR3 length is 16 residues. CDR1 ENHRY and CDR2 SYGVKD come from the germline V gene. J was trimmed by 5 bases and V by 4 bases; bases with no gene match: 5. Here the CDR3 reads CAISGTSGRGDNEQFF. For the CDR3, the DNA is TGTGCCATCAGTGGGACTAGCGGGAGAGGGGACAATGAGCAGTTCTTC.

J is TRBJ2-6 and V is TRBV9; D is unresolved. Germline V gives CDR1 SGDLS, CDR2 YYNGEE. The ends were cut back, 3 bases at V and 2 bases at J, with 3 bases in the middle. This CDR3 is built from 13 residues. The CDR3 coding sequence is TGTGCCAGCAGCGGAGCTGGGGCCAACGTCCTGACTTTC. This codes for CASSGAGANVLTF.

The chain links TRBV19 to TRBJ2-3; 12 bases align to TRBD1. Trimming took 6 bases from V and 2 from J; bases not matched to a gene: 6. Germline V gene sequence: CDR1 LNHDA, CDR2 SQIVND (reference sequence). The CDR3 totals 16 residues. The CDR3 here is CASRNPGQGATDTQYF. The CDR3 region has the DNA TGTGCCAGTAGGAATCCGGGACAGGGGGCCACAGATACGCAGTATTTT.

The chain couples TRBV7-2 to TRBJ1-2; 8 nucleotides agree with TRBD1. V shed 5 bases and J 6 bases; nucleotides not matched to a gene: 8. The CDR3 length is 14 residues. Germline V gene data show CDR1 as SGHTA and CDR2 as FQGNSA. Here the CDR3 reads CASSPTGGKHGYTF. The CDR3 DNA reads as TGTGCCAGCAGCCCCACAGGGGGGAAGCATGGCTACACCTTC.

The V call is TRBV5-1, the J call TRBJ2-5; TRBD2 matches 7 bases. The CDR3 runs to 14 residues. V lost 0 bases to trimming and J lost 7 bases; unmatched junction nucleotides: 6. The germline gives CDR1 SGHRS, CDR2 YFSETQ. The chain's CDR3 is CASSLEAREGTQYF. The CDR3 DNA follows: TGCGCCAGCAGCTTGGAGGCCAGGGAGGGGACCCAGTACTTC. Complete variable domain (other parts from reference TRBV5-1 and TRBJ2-5): KAGVTQTPRYLIKTRGQQVTLSCSPISGHRSVSWYQQTPGQGLQFLFEYFSETQRNKGNFPGRFSGRQFSNSRSEMNVSTLELGDSALYLCASSLEAREGTQYFGPGTRLLVL.

This chain uses TRBV2 with TRBJ2-2; 13 positions match TRBD2. V gave up 10 bases and J gave up 2 bases; unmatched junction bases: 7. In germline, CDR1 is SNHLY, CDR2 FYNNEI. The CDR3 has 16 amino acids. This chain's CDR3 is CATRLAGGVNTGELFF. The CDR3 coding sequence is TGTGCCACGAGACTAGCGGGAGGCGTAAACACCGGGGAGCTGTTTTTT.

The rearrangement joins TRBV19 to TRBJ2-1; the D gene is possibly TRBD2 (5 bases). The CDR3 spans 17 residues. Per germline, CDR1 LNHDA and CDR2 SQIVND (reference sequence). Trimming took off 3 bases at V and 2 bases at J, with 17 bases between the two ends. The DNA of the CDR3 is TGTGCCAGTAGTATTTCCCCGCTAGCCCGAACCTACAATGAGCAGTTCTTC. Protein product: CASSISPLARTYNEQFF.

The J gene is TRBJ2-2, the V gene TRBV3-1 (or the pseudogene TRBV3-2), with 7 positions matching TRBD2. Unmatched junction bases numbered 5, after V lost 0 bases and J lost 1 base. Per germline, CDR1 LGHDT and CDR2 YNNKEL (reference sequence). The CDR3 is 17 amino acids. The CDR3 spells CASSQDHQRGNTGELFF. The CDR3 nucleotides are TGTGCCAGCAGCCAAGATCACCAGCGGGGGAACACCGGGGAGCTGTTTTTT.

This clone was counted a single time. The DNA of the CDR3 is TGTGCCTGGAGTGTAGATCTAGCGGGGGCCGATACGCAGTATTTT. This sequence encodes CAWSVDLAGADTQYF. This chain uses TRBV30 with TRBJ2-3, with 10 bases fitting TRBD2. CDR1 and CDR2 from the germline V gene are GTSNPN and SVGIG (reference sequence). Trimming cost V 0 bases and J 6 bases; bases outside gene matches: 6. The CDR3 loop spans 15 amino acids.

V is TRBV7-2 and J is TRBJ2-2; D not certain. Germline CDR1 SGHTA, CDR2 FQGNSA. The CDR3 loop spans 14 amino acids. V was cut by 5 bases and J by 0 bases, with 7 bases left in between. CDR3 in DNA: TGTGCCAGCAGCGTCCAAACGAACACCGGGGAGCTGTTTTTT. Its protein product is CASSVQTNTGELFF.